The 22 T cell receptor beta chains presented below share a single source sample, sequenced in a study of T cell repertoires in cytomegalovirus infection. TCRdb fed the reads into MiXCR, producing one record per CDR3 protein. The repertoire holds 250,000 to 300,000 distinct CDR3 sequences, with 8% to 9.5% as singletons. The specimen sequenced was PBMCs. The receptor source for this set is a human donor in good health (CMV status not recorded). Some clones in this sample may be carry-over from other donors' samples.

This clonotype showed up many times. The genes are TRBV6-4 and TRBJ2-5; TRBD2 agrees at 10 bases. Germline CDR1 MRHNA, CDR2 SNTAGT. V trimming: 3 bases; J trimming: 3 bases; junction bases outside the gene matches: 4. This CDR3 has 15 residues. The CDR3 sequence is CASSDQRGGEETQYF. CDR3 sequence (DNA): TGTGCCAGCAGTGATCAGCGGGGGGGCGAAGAGACCCAGTACTTC.

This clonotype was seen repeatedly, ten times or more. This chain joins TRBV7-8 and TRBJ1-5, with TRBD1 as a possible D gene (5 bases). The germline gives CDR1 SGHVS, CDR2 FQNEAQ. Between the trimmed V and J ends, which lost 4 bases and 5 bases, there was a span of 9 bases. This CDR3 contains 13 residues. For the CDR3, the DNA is TGTGCCAGCAGCTACACAGGAGATCAGCCCCAGCATTTT. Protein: CASSYTGDQPQHF.

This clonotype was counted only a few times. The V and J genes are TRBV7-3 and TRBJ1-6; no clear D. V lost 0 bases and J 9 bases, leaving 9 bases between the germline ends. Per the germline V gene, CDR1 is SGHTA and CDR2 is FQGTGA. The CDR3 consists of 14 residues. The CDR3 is CASSLTRSFSPLHF. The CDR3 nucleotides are TGTGCCAGCAGCTTAACGCGGTCCTTTTCACCCCTCCACTTT.

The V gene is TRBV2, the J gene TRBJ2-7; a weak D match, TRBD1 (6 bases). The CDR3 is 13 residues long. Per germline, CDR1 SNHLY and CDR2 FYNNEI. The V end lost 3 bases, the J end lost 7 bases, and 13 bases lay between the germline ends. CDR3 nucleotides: TGTGCCAGCAGTGAGACAGGAGCGCGGGAGCAGTACTTC. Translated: CASSETGAREQYF.

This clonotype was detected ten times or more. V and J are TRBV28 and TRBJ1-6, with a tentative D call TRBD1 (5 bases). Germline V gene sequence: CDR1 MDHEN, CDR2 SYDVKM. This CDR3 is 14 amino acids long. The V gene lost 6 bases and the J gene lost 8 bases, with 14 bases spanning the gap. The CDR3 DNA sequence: TGTGCCAGCAGGGCGGGACCTAGGGATTCACCCCTCCACTTT. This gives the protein CASRAGPRDSPLHF.

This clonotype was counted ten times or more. In nucleotides, the CDR3 is TGTGCCAGCAGTCCCCAGGGGGCGGGTGGCTACACCTTC. Its protein is CASSPQGAGGYTF. This chain links TRBV28 with TRBJ1-2; 8 bases line up with TRBD1. Trimming took 5 bases from V and 7 from J; bases not matched to a gene: 6. CDR1 and CDR2 (germline): MDHEN, SYDVKM. The CDR3 runs to 13 residues.

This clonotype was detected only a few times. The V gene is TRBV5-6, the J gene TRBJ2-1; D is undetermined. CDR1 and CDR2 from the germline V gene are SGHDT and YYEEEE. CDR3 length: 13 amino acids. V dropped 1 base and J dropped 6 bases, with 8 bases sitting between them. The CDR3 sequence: CASSLQWSNEQFF. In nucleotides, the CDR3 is TGTGCCAGCAGCTTGCAATGGAGCAATGAGCAGTTCTTC.

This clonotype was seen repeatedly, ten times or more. The CDR3 DNA reads as TGTGCCAGCAGACTTAGCGGGACGTCTGCGAATGAGCAGTTCTTC. It yields the protein CASRLSGTSANEQFF. The V and J genes are TRBV12-3 or TRBV12-4 and TRBJ2-1, with 8 nucleotides matching TRBD2. V lost 6 bases, J lost 7 bases, and 11 bases stayed unmatched. The CDR3 spans 15 residues.

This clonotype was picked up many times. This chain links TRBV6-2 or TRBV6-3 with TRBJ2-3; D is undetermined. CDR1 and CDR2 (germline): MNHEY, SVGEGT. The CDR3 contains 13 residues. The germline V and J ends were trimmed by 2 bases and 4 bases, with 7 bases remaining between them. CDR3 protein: CASSYDGADTQYF. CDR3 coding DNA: TGTGCCAGCAGTTACGATGGGGCAGATACGCAGTATTTT.

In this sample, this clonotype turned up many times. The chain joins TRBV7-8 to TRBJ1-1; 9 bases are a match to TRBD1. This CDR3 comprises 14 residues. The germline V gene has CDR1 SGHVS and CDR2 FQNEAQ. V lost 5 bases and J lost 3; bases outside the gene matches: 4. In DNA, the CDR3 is TGTGCCAGCAGCCAATGGACAGGGGACACTGAAGCTTTCTTT. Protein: CASSQWTGDTEAFF.

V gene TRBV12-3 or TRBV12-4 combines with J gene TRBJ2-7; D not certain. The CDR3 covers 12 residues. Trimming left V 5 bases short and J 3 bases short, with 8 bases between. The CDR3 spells CASSQIIYEQYF. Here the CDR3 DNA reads TGTGCCAGCAGTCAGATTATCTACGAGCAGTACTTC.

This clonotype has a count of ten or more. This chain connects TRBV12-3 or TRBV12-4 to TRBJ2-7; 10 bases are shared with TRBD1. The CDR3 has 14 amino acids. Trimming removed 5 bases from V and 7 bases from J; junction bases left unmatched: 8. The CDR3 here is CASSGRQGAREQYF. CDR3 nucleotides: TGTGCCAGCAGTGGACGACAGGGGGCGAGGGAGCAGTACTTC.

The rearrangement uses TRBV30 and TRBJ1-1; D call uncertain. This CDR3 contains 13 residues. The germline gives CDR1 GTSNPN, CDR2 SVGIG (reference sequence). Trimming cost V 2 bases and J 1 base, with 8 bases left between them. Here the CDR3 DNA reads TGTGCCTGGAGTACCGCCACGAACACTGAAGCTTTCTTT. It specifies CAWSTATNTEAFF.

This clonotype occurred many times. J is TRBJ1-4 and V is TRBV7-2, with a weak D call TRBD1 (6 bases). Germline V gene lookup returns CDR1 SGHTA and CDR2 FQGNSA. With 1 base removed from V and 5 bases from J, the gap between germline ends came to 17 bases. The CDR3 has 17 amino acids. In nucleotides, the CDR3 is TGTGCCAGCAGCTTAGGGGGGCGTTCGGCCTCCAATGAAAAACTGTTTTTT. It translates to CASSLGGRSASNEKLFF.

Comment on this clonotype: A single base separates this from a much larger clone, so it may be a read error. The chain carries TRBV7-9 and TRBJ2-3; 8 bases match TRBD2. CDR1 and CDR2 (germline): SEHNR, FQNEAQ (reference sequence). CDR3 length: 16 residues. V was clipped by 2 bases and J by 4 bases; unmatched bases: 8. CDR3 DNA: TGTGCCAGCAGCTTAAGGACTAGCAGGAGTGCAGATACGCAGTATTTT. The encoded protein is CASSLRTSRSADTQYF. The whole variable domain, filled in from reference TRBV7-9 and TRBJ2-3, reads DTGVSQNPRHKITKRGQNVTFRCDPISEHNRLYWYRQTLGQGPEFLTYFQNEAQLEKSRLLSDRFSAERPKGSFSTLEIQRTEQGDSAMYLCASSLRTSRSADTQYFGPGTRLTVL.

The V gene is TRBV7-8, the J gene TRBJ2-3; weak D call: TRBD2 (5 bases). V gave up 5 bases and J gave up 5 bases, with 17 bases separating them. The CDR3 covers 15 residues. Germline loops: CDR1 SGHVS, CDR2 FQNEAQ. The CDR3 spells CASSPLGVREDTQYF. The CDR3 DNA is TGTGCCAGCAGCCCCCTCGGGGTGAGAGAAGATACGCAGTATTTT.

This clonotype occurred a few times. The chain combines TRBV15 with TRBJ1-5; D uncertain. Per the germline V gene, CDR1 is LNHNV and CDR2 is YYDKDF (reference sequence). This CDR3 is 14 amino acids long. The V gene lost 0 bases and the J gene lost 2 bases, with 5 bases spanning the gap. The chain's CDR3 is CATSRDRRNQPQHF. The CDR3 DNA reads TGTGCCACCAGCAGAGATCGGCGCAATCAGCCCCAGCATTTT.

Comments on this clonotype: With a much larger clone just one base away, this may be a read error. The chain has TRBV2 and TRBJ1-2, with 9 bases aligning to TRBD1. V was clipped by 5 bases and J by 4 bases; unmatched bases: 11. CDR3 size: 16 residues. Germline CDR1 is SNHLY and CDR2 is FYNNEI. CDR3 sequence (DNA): TGTGCCAGCAGTCCCAGGACAGGGGCGGGCATCTATGGCTACACCTTC. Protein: CASSPRTGAGIYGYTF.

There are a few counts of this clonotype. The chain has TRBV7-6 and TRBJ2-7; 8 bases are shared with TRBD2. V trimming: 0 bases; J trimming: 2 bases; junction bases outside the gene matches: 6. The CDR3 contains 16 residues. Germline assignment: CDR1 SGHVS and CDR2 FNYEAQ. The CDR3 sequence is CASSLAPAGVAYEQYF. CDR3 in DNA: TGTGCCAGCAGCTTAGCGCCAGCGGGAGTAGCCTACGAGCAGTACTTC.

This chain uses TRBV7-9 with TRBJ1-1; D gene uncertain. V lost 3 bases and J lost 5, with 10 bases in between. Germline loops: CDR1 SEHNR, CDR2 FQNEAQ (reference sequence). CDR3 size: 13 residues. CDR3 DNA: TGTGCCAGCAGCTTCGAGGCAGGTACTGAAGCTTTCTTT. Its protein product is CASSFEAGTEAFF.

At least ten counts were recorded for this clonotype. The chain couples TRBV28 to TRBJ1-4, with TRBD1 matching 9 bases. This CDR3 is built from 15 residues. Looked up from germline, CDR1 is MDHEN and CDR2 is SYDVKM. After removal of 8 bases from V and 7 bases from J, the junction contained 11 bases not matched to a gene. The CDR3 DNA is TGTGCCAGCGGGACCCCGGGACAGGGTAGTGAAAAACTGTTTTTT. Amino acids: CASGTPGQGSEKLFF.

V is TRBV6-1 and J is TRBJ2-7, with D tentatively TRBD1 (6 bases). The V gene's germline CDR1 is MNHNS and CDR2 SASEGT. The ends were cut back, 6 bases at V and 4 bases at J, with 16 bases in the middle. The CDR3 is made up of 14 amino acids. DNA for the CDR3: TGTGCCAGCAGCCCGGACAGTTCCCAATACGAGCAGTACTTC. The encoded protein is CASSPDSSQYEQYF.